The clone carrying this T cell receptor (beta chain) was recorded at least ten times. The CDR3 runs to 16 residues. The germline gives CDR1 LGHNA, CDR2 YSLEER. Losses at the gene ends were 0 bases for V and 7 bases for J; bases not matched to a gene: 8. Healthy Caucasian individuals made up all the donors. Template switching introduced a universal primer site, and the cDNA bore unique molecular identifiers. Using its own MiXCR run on the 5' RACE reads, TCRdb lists one record per CDR3 protein. The profile shows a few hundred thousand distinct CDR3 sequences, 8% to 9.5% of them singletons. This sample is part of a study of identical twins. This sample also belongs to another study, concerning yellow fever vaccine responses in identical twins. That paper states: The T cell response to vaccination in identical twins was reportedly partly convergent and partly personalized.

The chain combines TRBV4-3 with TRBJ2-2; TRBD2 matches at 7 bases. The sequenced sample was CD8+ T cells sorted from blood. The clonotype comes from a woman aged 18-30 years in good health. The CDR3 loop is CASSQDGTTYDGELFF. As DNA, the CDR3 is TGCGCCAGCAGCCAAGATGGGACTACCTACGACGGGGAGCTGTTTTTT.